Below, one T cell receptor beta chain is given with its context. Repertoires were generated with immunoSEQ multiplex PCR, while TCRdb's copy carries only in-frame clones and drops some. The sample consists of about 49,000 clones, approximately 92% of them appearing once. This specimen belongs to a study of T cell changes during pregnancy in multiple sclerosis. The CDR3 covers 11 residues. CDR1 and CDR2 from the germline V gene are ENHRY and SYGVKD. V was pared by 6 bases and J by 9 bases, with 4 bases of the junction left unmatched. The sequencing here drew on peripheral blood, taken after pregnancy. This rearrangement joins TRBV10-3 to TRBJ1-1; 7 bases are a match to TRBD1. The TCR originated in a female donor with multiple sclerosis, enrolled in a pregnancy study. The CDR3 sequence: CAIRSGQQAFF. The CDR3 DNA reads TGTGCCATCAGGTCGGGACAGCAAGCTTTCTTT.